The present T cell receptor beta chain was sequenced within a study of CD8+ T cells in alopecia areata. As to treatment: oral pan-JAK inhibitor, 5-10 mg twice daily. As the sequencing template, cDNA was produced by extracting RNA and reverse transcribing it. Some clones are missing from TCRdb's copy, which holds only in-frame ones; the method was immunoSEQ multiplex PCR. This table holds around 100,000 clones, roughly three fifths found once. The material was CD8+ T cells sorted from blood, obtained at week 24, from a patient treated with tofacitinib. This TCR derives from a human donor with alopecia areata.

CDR3 region: CASSESRTEAFF. The CDR3 DNA sequence: TGTGCCAGCAGTGAATCCCGCACTGAAGCTTTCTTT. The chain couples TRBV25-1 to TRBJ1-1; D ambiguous. The germline V and J ends were trimmed by 1 base and 4 bases, with 4 bases remaining between them. Germline V CDR1 and CDR2: MGHDK, SYGVNS. The CDR3 runs 12 residues.